A single sample is the source of the 22 T cell receptor beta chains below, sequenced in a study of blood T cell repertoires in COVID-19. The assay was immunoSEQ multiplex PCR, and TCRdb's table has in-frame clones only and misses some. The repertoire consists of about 190,000 clones, with around 87% occurring once and the leading ten covering approximately 25%. The material sequenced was PBMCs or T cells enriched from blood (not recorded which). These receptors all come from a middle-aged woman in a cohort exposed to, infected with or recovered from COVID-19 (not recorded which).

The gene calls are TRBV18 and TRBJ2-7; 7 bases fit TRBD1. The CDR3 covers 16 residues. The V segment lost 2 bases and the J segment 4 bases; nucleotides outside the gene matches: 11. Germline values: CDR1 KGHSH, CDR2 LQKENI. CDR3 protein: CASSPTATGNGYEQYF. Here the CDR3 DNA reads TGTGCCAGCTCACCAACTGCGACAGGGAACGGGTACGAGCAGTACTTC.

In DNA form, the CDR3 reads TGTGCCATCGGGACAGGGGGCCCCCTCCAAGAGACCCAGTACTTC. Translation gives CAIGTGGPLQETQYF. This sequence joins TRBV10-3 and TRBJ2-5; 12 bases fit TRBD1. The CDR3 is 15 residues long. J gave up 1 base and V 8 bases, and 5 bases lay outside the gene matches. Germline CDR1 ENHRY, CDR2 SYGVKD.

The V call is TRBV1, the J call TRBJ2-7; the DNA was not used to check the table's D call, TRBD2. TRBV1 is a pseudogene. The CDR3 runs to 14 residues. The CDR3 bases are TGCACCAGCAGCCAAGTAGCCTTAAGCTACGAGCAGTACTTC. Amino acid sequence: CTSSQVALSYEQYF.

The chain combines TRBV3-1 (or the pseudogene TRBV3-2) with TRBJ2-2; D is ambiguous. V gave up 1 base and J gave up 4 bases, with 7 bases separating them. Germline CDR1 LGHDT, CDR2 YNNKEL (reference sequence). This CDR3 is built from 14 residues. The CDR3 is CASSQARFTGELFF. The CDR3 coding sequence is TGTGCCAGCAGCCAAGCTCGGTTCACCGGGGAGCTGTTTTTT.

The V gene is TRBV6-1, the J gene TRBJ2-3, with 12 bases matching TRBD2. Germline CDR1 MNHNS, CDR2 SASEGT. This CDR3 is 17 amino acids long. Trimming took 2 bases from V and 1 from J; bases not matched to a gene: 4. CDR3 sequence: CASSELAGGPGTDTQYF. The CDR3 DNA reads as TGTGCCAGCAGTGAACTAGCGGGGGGGCCGGGCACAGATACGCAGTATTTT.

V usage is TRBV6-5 and J usage is TRBJ2-7; D is perhaps TRBD2 (5 bases). The CDR3 loop spans 14 amino acids. V was pared by 6 bases and J by 3 bases, with 15 bases between. CDR1 and CDR2 from the germline V gene are MNHEY and SVGAGI. CDR3 sequence (DNA): TGTGCCAGCAGGGAGGTGGGTCGGCACTACGAGCAGTACTTC. Protein sequence: CASREVGRHYEQYF.

This chain's CDR3 is CASLTSGGAVDTQYF. The CDR3 nucleotides are TGTGCCAGCCTAACTAGCGGGGGGGCCGTAGATACGCAGTATTTT. The chain couples TRBV28 to TRBJ2-3; 13 bases are shared with TRBD2. With 8 bases clipped from V and 5 bases from J, the junction kept 7 bases outside the gene matches. This CDR3 is 15 amino acids long. CDR1 is MDHEN, CDR2 SYDVKM, per germline. The full variable domain, in which reference TRBV28 and TRBJ2-3 provide the parts outside the CDR3, is DVKVTQSSRYLVKRTGEKVFLECVQDMDHENMFWYRQDPGLGLRLIYFSYDVKMKEKGDIPEGYSVSREKKERFSLILESASTNQTSMYLCASLTSGGAVDTQYFGPGTRLTVL.

This clone was recorded once. The gene calls are TRBV30 and TRBJ2-7; 11 bases are shared with TRBD1. Germline loops: CDR1 GTSNPN, CDR2 SVGIG (reference sequence). This CDR3 contains 15 residues. J was trimmed by 3 bases and V by 1 base; bases with no gene match: 5. The CDR3 is CAWSAPGQGVYEQYF. CDR3 coding DNA: TGTGCCTGGAGTGCGCCGGGACAGGGGGTCTACGAGCAGTACTTC. Together with reference TRBV30 and TRBJ2-7, the CDR3 gives the full variable domain: SQTIHQWPATLVQPVGSPLSLECTVEGTSNPNLYWYRQAAGRGLQLLFYSVGIGQISSEVPQNLSASRPQDRQFILSSKKLLLSDSGFYLCAWSAPGQGVYEQYFGPGTRLTVT.

CDR3 sequence: CASSASGGRETQYF. CDR3 DNA: TGTGCCAGCAGCGCCAGCGGGGGGAGGGAGACCCAGTACTTC. V is TRBV9 and J is TRBJ2-5; TRBD2 agrees at 9 bases. The CDR3 is made up of 14 amino acids. The trim removed 3 bases at V and 5 bases at J, leaving 5 bases unmatched. Germline lookup yields CDR1 SGDLS and CDR2 YYNGEE. Together with reference TRBV9 and TRBJ2-5, the CDR3 gives the full variable domain: DSGVTQTPKHLITATGQRVTLRCSPRSGDLSVYWYQQSLDQGLQFLIQYYNGEERAKGNILERFSAQQFPDLHSELNLSSLELGDSALYFCASSASGGRETQYFGPGTRLLVL.

This chain uses TRBV7-2 with TRBJ1-1; perhaps TRBD1 as D (5 bases). This CDR3 spans 16 amino acids. Germline loops: CDR1 SGHTA, CDR2 FQGNSA. V was cut by 3 bases and J by 0 bases, with 14 bases left in between. As DNA, the CDR3 is TGTGCCAGCAGCTTTATGGGGGGAGTACTGAACACTGAAGCTTTCTTT. Its translation: CASSFMGGVLNTEAFF.

On this clone: Different DNA sequences within this sample yield the same CDR3. The rearrangement uses TRBV5-1 and TRBJ1-1; 9 bases align to TRBD1. The CDR3 consists of 15 residues. The junction had 3 bases not matched to a gene; V was cut back by 1 base and J by 2 bases. CDR1 SGHRS and CDR2 YFSETQ come from the germline V gene. CDR3: CASSLRQGGNTEAFF. CDR3 DNA: TGCGCCAGCAGCTTGCGACAGGGGGGAAACACTGAAGCTTTCTTT.

The rearrangement joins TRBV12-5 to TRBJ2-5; TRBD1 matches at 11 bases. V lost 5 bases, J lost 5 bases, and 7 bases stayed unmatched. CDR1 LGHNT and CDR2 FRNRAP come from the germline V gene. CDR3 size: 15 residues. The CDR3 DNA reads as TGTGCTAGTGGTCCGGGGGACAGGGGGTTTGAGACCCAGTACTTC. Amino acid sequence: CASGPGDRGFETQYF.

The chain carries TRBV28 and TRBJ2-5; 13 bases align to TRBD2. Germline-derived CDR1 and CDR2 are MDHEN and SYDVKM. This CDR3 spans 16 amino acids. Germline trimming cut 8 bases from V and 5 bases from J; bases unmatched to any gene: 11. The CDR3 region is CASLTWGTSGEETQYF. CDR3 nucleotide sequence: TGTGCCAGCCTTACTTGGGGGACTAGCGGGGAGGAGACCCAGTACTTC.

The chain recombines TRBV6-5 with TRBJ1-1; D is possibly TRBD1 (5 bases). The CDR3 has 11 residues. Germline V gene data show CDR1 as MNHEY and CDR2 as SVGAGI. The V gene lost 8 bases and the J gene lost 4 bases, with 8 bases spanning the gap. CDR3 residues: CASFGGTEAFF. The CDR3, as DNA: TGTGCCAGCTTCGGGGGCACTGAAGCTTTCTTT.

The chain combines TRBV20-1 with TRBJ2-2; 10 positions agree with TRBD2. The V gene's germline CDR1 is DFQATT and CDR2 SNEGSKA (reference sequence). V shed 3 bases, J shed 3 bases, and the junction held 7 bases outside the gene matches. This CDR3 is 16 amino acids long. The CDR3 loop reads CSASFLLAGDTGELFF. CDR3 DNA: TGCAGTGCTAGTTTCCTTCTAGCGGGGGACACCGGGGAGCTGTTTTTT.

The chain joins TRBV7-2 to TRBJ1-1; D is perhaps TRBD1 (6 bases). Trimming took off 2 bases at V and 8 bases at J, with 21 bases between the two ends. CDR3 length: 16 residues. Germline CDR1 reads SGHTA; CDR2 reads FQGNSA. The DNA of the CDR3 is TGTGCCAGCAGCTTAACCGGGACATCTTTTCGGGGAGAAGCTTTCTTT. It encodes CASSLTGTSFRGEAFF.

This rearrangement joins TRBV7-9 to TRBJ2-7; no reliable D call. Germline CDR1 is SEHNR and CDR2 is FQNEAQ (reference sequence). This CDR3 contains 16 residues. The V gene lost 3 bases and the J gene lost 0 bases, with 15 bases spanning the gap. CDR3 protein: CASSLVLRPHSYEQYF. The CDR3 bases are TGTGCCAGCAGCTTGGTTCTGCGGCCCCACTCCTACGAGCAGTACTTC. Combining the CDR3 with reference TRBV7-9 and TRBJ2-7 gives the whole variable domain DTGVSQNPRHKITKRGQNVTFRCDPISEHNRLYWYRQTLGQGPEFLTYFQNEAQLEKSRLLSDRFSAERPKGSFSTLEIQRTEQGDSAMYLCASSLVLRPHSYEQYFGPGTRLTVT.

This chain connects TRBV5-1 to TRBJ2-5, with D uncertain. Looked up from germline, CDR1 is SGHRS and CDR2 is YFSETQ. The CDR3 covers 13 residues. Trimming shortened V by 4 bases and J by 5 bases, and 12 bases separated the two germline ends. The DNA of the CDR3 is TGCGCCAGCAGCCTAGACGCTCCCGAGACCCAGTACTTC. It codes for CASSLDAPETQYF.

This chain uses TRBV5-1 with TRBJ1-1, with D uncertain. The CDR3 runs 14 residues. CDR1 and CDR2 (germline): SGHRS, YFSETQ. V shed 0 bases and J shed 0 bases, with 6 bases lying between them. CDR3: CASSLEQMNTEAFF. The CDR3 DNA reads TGCGCCAGCAGCTTGGAACAGATGAACACTGAAGCTTTCTTT.

The genes are TRBV5-1 and TRBJ1-1; the D is unclear. Between the trimmed V and J ends, which lost 5 bases and 5 bases, there was a span of 16 bases. The CDR3 loop spans 14 amino acids. CDR1 is SGHRS and CDR2 is YFSETQ in the germline V gene. The CDR3 is CASRAAAGGTEAFF. CDR3 coding DNA: TGCGCCAGCAGGGCTGCGGCCGGAGGTACTGAAGCTTTCTTT. Variable domain in full (rest from reference TRBV5-1 and TRBJ1-1): KAGVTQTPRYLIKTRGQQVTLSCSPISGHRSVSWYQQTPGQGLQFLFEYFSETQRNKGNFPGRFSGRQFSNSRSEMNVSTLELGDSALYLCASRAAAGGTEAFFGQGTRLTVV.

As to this clone: Other DNA sequences in this sample translate to the same CDR3. The gene calls are TRBV20-1 and TRBJ1-2; TRBD1 might be the D (5 bases). Trimming took off 6 bases at V and 6 bases at J, with 8 bases between the two ends. There are 10 residues in the CDR3. Germline values: CDR1 DFQATT, CDR2 SNEGSKA (reference sequence). The CDR3 DNA reads as TGCAGTGCCGAAGGGGATGGCTACACCTTC. It is translated as CSAEGDGYTF.

The chain links TRBV5-4 to TRBJ2-7; 10 nucleotides line up with TRBD2. V lost 4 bases and J lost 5; bases outside the gene matches: 6. This CDR3 region has 14 residues. The germline CDR1 and CDR2 sequences are SGHNT and YYREEE (reference sequence). This CDR3 reads CASSPSGGYNEQYF. The CDR3 nucleotides read TGTGCCAGCAGCCCTAGCGGGGGATATAACGAGCAGTACTTC.